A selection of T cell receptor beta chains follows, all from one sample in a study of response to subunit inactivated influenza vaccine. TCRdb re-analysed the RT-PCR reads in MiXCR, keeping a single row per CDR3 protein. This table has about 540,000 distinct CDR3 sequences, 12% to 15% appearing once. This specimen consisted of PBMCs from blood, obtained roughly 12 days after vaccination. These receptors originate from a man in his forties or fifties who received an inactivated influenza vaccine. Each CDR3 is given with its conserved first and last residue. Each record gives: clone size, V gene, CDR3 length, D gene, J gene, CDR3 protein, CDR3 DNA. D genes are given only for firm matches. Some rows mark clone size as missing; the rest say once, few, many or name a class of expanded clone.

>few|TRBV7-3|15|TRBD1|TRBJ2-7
CASSPGTGYFHEQYF
TGTGCCAGCAGCCCAGGGACAGGGTATTTCCACGAGCAGTACTTC
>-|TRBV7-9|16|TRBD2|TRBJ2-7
CASSPRTSGVTYEQYF
TGTGCCAGCAGCCCCCGGACTAGCGGCGTAACCTACGAGCAGTACTTC
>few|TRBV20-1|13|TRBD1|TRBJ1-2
CSANRGSADGYTF
TGCAGTGCTAACAGGGGGTCGGCTGATGGCTACACCTTC
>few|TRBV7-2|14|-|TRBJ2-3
CASSSARLADTQYF
TGTGCCAGCAGCTCCGCTCGACTAGCAGATACGCAGTATTTT
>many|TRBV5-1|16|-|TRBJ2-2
CASSLDVLMGTGELFF
TGCGCCAGCAGCTTGGATGTTCTAATGGGAACCGGGGAGCTGTTTTTT
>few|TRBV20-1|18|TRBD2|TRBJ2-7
CSASRGLAGTARRYEQYF
TGCAGTGCTAGTCGCGGACTAGCGGGTACCGCTAGGAGGTACGAGCAGTACTTC
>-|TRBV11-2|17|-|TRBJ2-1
CASSLGAGLSSYNEQFF
TGTGCCAGCAGCTTAGGAGCGGGCCTTAGCTCCTACAATGAGCAGTTCTTC
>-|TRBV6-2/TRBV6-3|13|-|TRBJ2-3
CASNDRSTDTQYF
TGTGCCAGCAACGACAGGTCGACAGATACGCAGTATTTT
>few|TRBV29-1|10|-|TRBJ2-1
CSVHGPEQFF
TGCAGCGTCCACGGACCTGAGCAGTTCTTC
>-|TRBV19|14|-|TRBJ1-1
CATLSLGMNTEAFF
TGTGCCACGTTATCGCTCGGGATGAACACTGAAGCTTTCTTT
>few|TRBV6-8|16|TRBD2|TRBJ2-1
CASSNRLAGGYNEQFF
TGTGCCAGCAGTAACCGACTAGCGGGGGGCTACAATGAGCAGTTCTTC
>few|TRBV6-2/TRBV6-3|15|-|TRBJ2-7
CASSGPGRSSYEQYF
TGTGCCAGCAGTGGACCGGGACGCAGCTCCTACGAGCAGTACTTC
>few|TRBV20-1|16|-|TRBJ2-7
CSARLDSLIRSYEQYF
TGCAGTGCTAGACTGGACAGCCTAATTCGCTCCTACGAGCAGTACTTC
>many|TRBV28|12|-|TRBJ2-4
CASSLPGTIQYF
TGTGCCAGCAGTTTACCCGGGACTATTCAGTACTTC
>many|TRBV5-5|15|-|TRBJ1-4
CASSGRTASNEKLFF
TGTGCCAGCAGCGGACGGACAGCTTCGAATGAAAAACTGTTTTTT
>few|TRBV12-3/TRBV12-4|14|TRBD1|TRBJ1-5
CASSRRGGDQPQHF
TGTGCCAGCAGTCGCAGGGGGGGGGATCAGCCCCAGCATTTT
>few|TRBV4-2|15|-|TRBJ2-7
CASSQDITGTYEQYF
TGTGCCAGCAGCCAAGATATTACGGGAACCTACGAGCAGTACTTC
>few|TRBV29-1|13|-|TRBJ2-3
CSVAGKNTDTQYF
TGCAGCGTTGCGGGCAAGAACACAGATACGCAGTATTTT